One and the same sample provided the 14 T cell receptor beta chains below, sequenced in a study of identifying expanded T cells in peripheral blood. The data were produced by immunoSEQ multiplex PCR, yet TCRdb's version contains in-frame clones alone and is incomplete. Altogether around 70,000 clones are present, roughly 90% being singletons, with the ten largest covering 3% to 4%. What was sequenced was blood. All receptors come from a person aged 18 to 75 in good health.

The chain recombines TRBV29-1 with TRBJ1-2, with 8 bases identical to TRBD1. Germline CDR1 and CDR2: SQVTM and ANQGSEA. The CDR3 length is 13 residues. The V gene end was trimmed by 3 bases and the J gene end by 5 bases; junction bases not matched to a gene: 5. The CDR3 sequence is CSVDDTGGYGYTF. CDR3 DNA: TGCAGCGTTGACGACACAGGGGGGTATGGCTACACCTTC.

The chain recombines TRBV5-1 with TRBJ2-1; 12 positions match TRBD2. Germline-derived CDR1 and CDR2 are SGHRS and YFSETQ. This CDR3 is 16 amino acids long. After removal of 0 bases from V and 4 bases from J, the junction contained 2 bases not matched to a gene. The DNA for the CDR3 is TGCGCCAGCAGCTTGGGGACTAGCGGGGTTTACAATGAGCAGTTCTTC. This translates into CASSLGTSGVYNEQFF. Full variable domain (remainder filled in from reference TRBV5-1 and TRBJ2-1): KAGVTQTPRYLIKTRGQQVTLSCSPISGHRSVSWYQQTPGQGLQFLFEYFSETQRNKGNFPGRFSGRQFSNSRSEMNVSTLELGDSALYLCASSLGTSGVYNEQFFGPGTRLTVL.

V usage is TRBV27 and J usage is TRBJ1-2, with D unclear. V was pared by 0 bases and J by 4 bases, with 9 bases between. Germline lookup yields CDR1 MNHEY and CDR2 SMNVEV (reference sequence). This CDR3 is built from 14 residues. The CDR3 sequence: CASSLSSGSYGYTF. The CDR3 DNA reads TGTGCCAGCAGTTTATCCTCGGGATCCTATGGCTACACCTTC.

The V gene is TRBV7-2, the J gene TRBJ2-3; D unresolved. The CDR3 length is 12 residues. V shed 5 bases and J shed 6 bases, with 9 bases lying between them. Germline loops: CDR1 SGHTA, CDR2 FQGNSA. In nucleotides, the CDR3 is TGTGCCAGCAGCCCCCAAGTGGATACGCAGTATTTT. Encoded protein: CASSPQVDTQYF.

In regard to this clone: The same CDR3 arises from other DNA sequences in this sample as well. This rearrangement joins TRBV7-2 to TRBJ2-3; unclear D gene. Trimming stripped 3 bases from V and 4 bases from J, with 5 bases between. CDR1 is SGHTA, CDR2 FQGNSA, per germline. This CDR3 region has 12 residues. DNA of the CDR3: TGTGCCAGCAGCTTGCGCGCAGATACGCAGTATTTT. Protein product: CASSLRADTQYF.

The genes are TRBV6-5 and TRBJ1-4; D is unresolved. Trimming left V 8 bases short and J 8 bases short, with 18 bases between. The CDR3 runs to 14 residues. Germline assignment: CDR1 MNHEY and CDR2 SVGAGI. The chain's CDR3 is CASFRDGTGEKLFF. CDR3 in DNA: TGTGCCAGCTTCCGAGACGGTACTGGGGAAAAACTGTTTTTT.

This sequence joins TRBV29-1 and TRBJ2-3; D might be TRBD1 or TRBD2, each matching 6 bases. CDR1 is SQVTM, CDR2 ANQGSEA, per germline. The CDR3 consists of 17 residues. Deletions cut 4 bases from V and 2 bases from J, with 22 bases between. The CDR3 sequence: CSVVPQRLAGHTDTQYF. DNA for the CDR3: TGCAGCGTTGTGCCCCAGCGACTGGCGGGACACACAGATACGCAGTATTTT.

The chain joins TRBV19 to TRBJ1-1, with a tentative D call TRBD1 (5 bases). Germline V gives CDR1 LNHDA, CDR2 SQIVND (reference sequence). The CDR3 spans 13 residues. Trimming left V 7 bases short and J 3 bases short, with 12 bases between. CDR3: CASTLDKYTEAFF. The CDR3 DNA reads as TGTGCCAGTACGCTGGACAAGTACACTGAAGCTTTCTTT.

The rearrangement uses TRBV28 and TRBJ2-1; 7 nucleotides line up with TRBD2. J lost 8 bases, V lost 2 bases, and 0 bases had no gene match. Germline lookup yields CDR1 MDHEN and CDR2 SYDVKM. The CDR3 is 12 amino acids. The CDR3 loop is CASSLAGDEQFF. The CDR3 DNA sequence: TGTGCCAGCAGTTTAGCGGGAGATGAGCAGTTCTTC. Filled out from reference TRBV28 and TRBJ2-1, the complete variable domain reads DVKVTQSSRYLVKRTGEKVFLECVQDMDHENMFWYRQDPGLGLRLIYFSYDVKMKEKGDIPEGYSVSREKKERFSLILESASTNQTSMYLCASSLAGDEQFFGPGTRLTVL.

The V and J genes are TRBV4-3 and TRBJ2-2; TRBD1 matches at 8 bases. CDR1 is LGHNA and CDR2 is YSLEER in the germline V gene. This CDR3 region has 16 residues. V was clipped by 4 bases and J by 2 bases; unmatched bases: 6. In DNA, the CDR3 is TGCGCCAGCAGCCCCGAGCAGGGGGCTAACACCGGGGAGCTGTTTTTT. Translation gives CASSPEQGANTGELFF.

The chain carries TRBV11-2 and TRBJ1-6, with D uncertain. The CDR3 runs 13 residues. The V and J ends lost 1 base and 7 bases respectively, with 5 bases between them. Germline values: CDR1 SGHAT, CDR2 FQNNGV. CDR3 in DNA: TGTGCCAGCAGCTTAGCCGAGAATTCACCCCTCCACTTT. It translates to CASSLAENSPLHF.

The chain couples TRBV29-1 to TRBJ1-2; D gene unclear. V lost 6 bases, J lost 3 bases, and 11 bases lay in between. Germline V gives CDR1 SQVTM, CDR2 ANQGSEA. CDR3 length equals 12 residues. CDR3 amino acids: CSVGSEDYGYTF. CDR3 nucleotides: TGCAGCGTAGGTTCTGAGGACTATGGCTACACCTTC.

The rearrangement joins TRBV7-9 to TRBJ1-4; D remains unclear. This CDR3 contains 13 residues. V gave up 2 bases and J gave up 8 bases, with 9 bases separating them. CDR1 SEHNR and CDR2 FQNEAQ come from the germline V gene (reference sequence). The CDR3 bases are TGTGCCAGCAGCTTATTGACGGGCGAAAAACTGTTTTTT. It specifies CASSLLTGEKLFF.

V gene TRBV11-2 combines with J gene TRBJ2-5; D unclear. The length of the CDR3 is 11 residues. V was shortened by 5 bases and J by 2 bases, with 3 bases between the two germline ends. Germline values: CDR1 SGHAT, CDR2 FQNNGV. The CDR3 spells CASSRQETQYF. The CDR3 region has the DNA TGTGCCAGCAGCCGGCAAGAGACCCAGTACTTC.